The clone carrying this T cell receptor (beta chain) appeared once. The target antigen is unknown. This entry comes from a study of cytomegalovirus exposure and HLA in healthy donors. The PCR ran on 60 Vbeta and 13 Jbeta primers. Here immunoSEQ multiplex PCR was the method, and the copy in TCRdb shows in-frame clones only, minus some. The table lists some 180,000 clones, just over 75% of them singletons, with roughly 1.5% in the top ten. General observations from the study: A later analysis found common viral pathogens apparently linked to several of the most significant clusters. What was likely a sequencing artifact was a cluster of highly shared sequence variants. In vitro data verified three CMV-associated chains as specific for CMV antigens. In an earlier analysis, productive rearrangement rates for most beta V segments clustered near 87% or 30%.

The germline V gene has CDR1 SGHRS and CDR2 YFSETQ. This CDR3 is built from 14 residues. With V trimmed by 3 bases and J by 4 bases, 5 bases remained unmatched. Input material: PBMCs. This rearrangement joins TRBV5-1 to TRBJ2-5, with TRBD2 matching 8 bases. The sequence derives from a man between 18 and 29 years old in good health and CMV-seronegative. The CDR3 DNA reads TGCGCCAGCAGCTCGGGGGGGGTCCCAGAGACCCAGTACTTC. It codes for CASSSGGVPETQYF.